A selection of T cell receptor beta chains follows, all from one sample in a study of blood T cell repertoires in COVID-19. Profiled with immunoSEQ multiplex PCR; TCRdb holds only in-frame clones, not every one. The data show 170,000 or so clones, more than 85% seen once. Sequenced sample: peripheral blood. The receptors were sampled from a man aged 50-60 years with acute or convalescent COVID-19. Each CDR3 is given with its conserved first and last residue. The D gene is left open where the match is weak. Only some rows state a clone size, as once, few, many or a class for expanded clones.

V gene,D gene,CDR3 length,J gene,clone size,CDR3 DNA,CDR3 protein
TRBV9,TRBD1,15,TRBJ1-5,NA,TGTGCCAGCAGCGCCGGACAGGGAGGGAATCAGCCCCAGCATTTT,CASSAGQGGNQPQHF
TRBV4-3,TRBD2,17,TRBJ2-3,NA,TGCGCCAGCAGCCAAGATCTTACTAGCGGGGTGACAGATACGCAGTATTTT,CASSQDLTSGVTDTQYF
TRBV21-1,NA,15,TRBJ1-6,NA,TGTGCCAGCACCAAAGGAGGGACAGTTAATTCACCCCTCCACTTT,CASTKGGTVNSPLHF
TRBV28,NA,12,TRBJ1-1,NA,TGTGCCAGCTTCCAGGTGGCAACTGAAGCTTTCTTT,CASFQVATEAFF
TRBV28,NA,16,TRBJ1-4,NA,TGTGCCAGCAAACCCCTCGGCTGGCGGAATAATGAAAAACTGTTTTTT,CASKPLGWRNNEKLFF
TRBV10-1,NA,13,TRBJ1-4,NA,TGCGCCAGCCCGGGGCAGGGGAATGAAAAACTGTTTTTT,CASPGQGNEKLFF
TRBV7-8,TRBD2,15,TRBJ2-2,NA,TGTGCCAGCACCTCCAGCGGGACCAACACCGGGGAGCTGTTTTTT,CASTSSGTNTGELFF
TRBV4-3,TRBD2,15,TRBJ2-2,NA,TGCGCCAGCAGCCCCCGGGGGGTAAACACCGGGGAGCTGTTTTTT,CASSPRGVNTGELFF
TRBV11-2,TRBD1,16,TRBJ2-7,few,TGTGCCAGCAGCTTAGCGCAGGGGGTCGCCGGTCGCGAGCAGTACTTC,CASSLAQGVAGREQYF
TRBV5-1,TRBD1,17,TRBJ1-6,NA,TGCGCCAGCAGCTTGGAGCTGACAGGGCTCTATAATTCACCCCTCCACTTT,CASSLELTGLYNSPLHF
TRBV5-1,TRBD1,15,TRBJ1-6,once,TGCGCCAGCAGGGTGGGACAGCGGGATAATTCACCCCTCCACTTT,CASRVGQRDNSPLHF
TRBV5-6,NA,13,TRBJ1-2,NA,TGTGCCAGCAGCTCTGGTCGGAGTGGTGGCTACACCTTC,CASSSGRSGGYTF
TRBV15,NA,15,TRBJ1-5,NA,TGTGCCACCAGCAGATACCGGAGGGGGGGTCAGCCCCAGCATTTT,CATSRYRRGGQPQHF
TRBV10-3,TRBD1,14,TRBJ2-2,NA,TGTGCCATCAGGGGACAGGGGGCCACCGGGGAGCTGTTTTTT,CAIRGQGATGELFF
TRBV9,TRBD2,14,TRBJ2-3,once,TGTGCCAGCGGTCTAGCGGGAGGGCCAGATACGCAGTATTTT,CASGLAGGPDTQYF
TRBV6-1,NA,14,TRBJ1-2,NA,TGTGCCAGCAGTGAAGTTATGGCAGACTATGGCTACACCTTC,CASSEVMADYGYTF
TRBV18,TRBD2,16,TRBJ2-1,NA,TGTGCCAGCTCACCAAATGGCGGGAGCTCCTACAATGAGCAGTTCTTC,CASSPNGGSSYNEQFF
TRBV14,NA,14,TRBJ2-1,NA,TGTGCCAGCAGCGGCAGGGGGGCCAACAATGAGCAGTTCTTC,CASSGRGANNEQFF
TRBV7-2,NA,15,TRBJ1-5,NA,TGTGCCAGCAGCTTGGGGGGGATTAGCAATCAGCCCCAGCATTTT,CASSLGGISNQPQHF
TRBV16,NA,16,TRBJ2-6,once,TGTGCCAGCAGCCAATACGGGTTCTCTGGGGCCAACGTCCTGACTTTC,CASSQYGFSGANVLTF
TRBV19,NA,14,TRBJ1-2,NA,TGTGCCACCAGACGAGACAGGAGAGAGTATGGCTACACCTTC,CATRRDRREYGYTF
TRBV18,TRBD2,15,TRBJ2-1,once,TGTGCCAGCTCACCGGGACTAGCGGGAGTCTATGAGCAGTTCTTC,CASSPGLAGVYEQFF
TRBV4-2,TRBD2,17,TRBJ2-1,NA,TGTGCCAGCAGCCAAGCTACTAGCGGGAGCTCCTACAATGAGCAGTTCTTC,CASSQATSGSSYNEQFF
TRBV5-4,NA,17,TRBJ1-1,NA,TGTGCCAGCAGCGGGGGCCCGCCAGGGACGGTAGAAACTGAAGCTTTCTTT,CASSGGPPGTVETEAFF
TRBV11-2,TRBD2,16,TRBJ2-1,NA,TGTGCCAGCAGCACCGGGACTAGCGGGATTGTTGGGGAGCAGTTCTTC,CASSTGTSGIVGEQFF
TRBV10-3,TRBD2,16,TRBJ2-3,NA,TGTGCCATCAGTGTTGCCGGGGGGTCCGTGGCGGATACGCAGTATTTT,CAISVAGGSVADTQYF
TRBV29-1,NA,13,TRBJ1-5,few,TGCAGCGTTCTTACTCAGGCGAATCAGCCCCAGCATTTT,CSVLTQANQPQHF
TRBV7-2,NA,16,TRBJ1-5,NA,TGTGCCAGCAGCTTTGGGGGGGCAAGGGGTGATCAGCCCCAGCATTTT,CASSFGGARGDQPQHF
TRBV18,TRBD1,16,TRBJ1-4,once,TGTGCCAGCGCAACTTGGACAGGGGGCGCAAATGAAAAACTGTTTTTT,CASATWTGGANEKLFF
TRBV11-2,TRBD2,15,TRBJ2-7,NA,TGTGCCAGCAGCTTAAGTCCTGGGAGGGGCTCCGAGCAGTACTTC,CASSLSPGRGSEQYF
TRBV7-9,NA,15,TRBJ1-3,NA,TGTGCCAGCAGCTGGGGGCAGGGGCTAGGAAACACCATATATTTT,CASSWGQGLGNTIYF
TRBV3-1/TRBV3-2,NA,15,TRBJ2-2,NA,TGTGCCAGCAGCGGGCGGAGAACAGGGACCGGGGAGCTGTTTTTT,CASSGRRTGTGELFF
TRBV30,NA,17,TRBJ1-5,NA,TGTGCCTGGAGTGTATTCTCATCGGGGGAGAGCAATCAGCCCCAGCATTTT,CAWSVFSSGESNQPQHF
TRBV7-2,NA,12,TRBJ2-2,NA,TGTGCCAGCAGCTTCCGGACCGGGGAGCTGTTTTTT,CASSFRTGELFF
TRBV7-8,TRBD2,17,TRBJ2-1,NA,TGTGCCAGCACCTCTCCGTTCCTCGGGACTAGGCTGAATGAGCAGTTCTTC,CASTSPFLGTRLNEQFF
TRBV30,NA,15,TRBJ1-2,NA,TGTGCCTGGCGCGGACTACCCCCTGTTACGGATGGCTACACCTTC,CAWRGLPPVTDGYTF
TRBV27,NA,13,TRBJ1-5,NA,TGTGCCAGCAGTTTTACGGGGAAACAGCCCCAGCATTTT,CASSFTGKQPQHF
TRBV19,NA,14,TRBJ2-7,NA,TGTGCCAGTAGTAGTCGGTTGCATTCCTACGAGCAGTACTTC,CASSSRLHSYEQYF
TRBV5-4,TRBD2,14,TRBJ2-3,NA,TGTGCCAGCAGCTTGGGGACTAGCGGGAGTACGCAGTATTTT,CASSLGTSGSTQYF
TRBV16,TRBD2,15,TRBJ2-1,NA,TGTGCCAGCAGACAACTAGCGGGGGGGTACAATGAGCAGTTCTTC,CASRQLAGGYNEQFF
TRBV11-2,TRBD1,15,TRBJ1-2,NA,TGTGCCAGCAGCTCTCGGACAGGGAGTAACTATGGCTACACCTTC,CASSSRTGSNYGYTF
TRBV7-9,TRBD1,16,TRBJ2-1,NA,TGTGCCAGCAGCCCAAAGACAGGGATCTCCTACAATGAGCAGTTCTTC,CASSPKTGISYNEQFF
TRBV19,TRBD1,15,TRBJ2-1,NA,TGTGCCAGTAGTATATGGGACAGGGGATACAATGAGCAGTTCTTC,CASSIWDRGYNEQFF
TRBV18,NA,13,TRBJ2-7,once,TGTGCCAGCTCACCCGACGGGAGCTACGAGCAGTACTTC,CASSPDGSYEQYF
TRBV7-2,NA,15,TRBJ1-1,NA,TGTGCCAGCAGCCCCCCCAGAGGATTGAACACTGAAGCTTTCTTT,CASSPPRGLNTEAFF
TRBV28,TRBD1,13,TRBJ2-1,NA,TGTGCCAGCGTGGTAGCAGGGGGCAATGAGCAGTTCTTC,CASVVAGGNEQFF
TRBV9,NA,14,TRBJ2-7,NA,TGTGCCAGCAGCGTCCAAGCGAGCTCCTACGAGCAGTACTTC,CASSVQASSYEQYF
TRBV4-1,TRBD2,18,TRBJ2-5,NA,TGCGCCAGCAGCCAAGAACGTCTAGCGGGGGGTTGGCAAGAGACCCAGTACTTC,CASSQERLAGGWQETQYF
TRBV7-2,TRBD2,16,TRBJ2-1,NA,TGTGCCAGCAGCTTAGGCGGGGGGGCGTCCTACAATGAGCAGTTCTTC,CASSLGGGASYNEQFF
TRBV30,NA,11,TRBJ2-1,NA,TGTGCCTGGACCCCTAGGAATGAGCAGTTCTTC,CAWTPRNEQFF